The source of this T cell receptor beta chain is a study of regulatory T cells in long-lasting Graves disease. Relying on iRepertoire HTBI primers and Arm-PCR of CDR3 regions, the team built TCR beta libraries. TCRdb independently ran MiXCR on the multiplex PCR reads; one entry per CDR3 protein. The repertoire holds fewer than 450,000 distinct CDR3 sequences, with 20% to 25% as singletons. Study-wide points: In persistent patients, shared public clonotypes (about 2,800) outnumbered those in new patients (about 1,000).

The length of the CDR3 is 14 residues. Germline CDR1 and CDR2: MDHEN and SYDVKM. V shed 6 bases, J shed 6 bases, and the junction held 5 bases outside the gene matches. This sample's time point: persistent/refractory GD, antithyroid drugs over 5 years with positive TRAb. Scientists built the TCR library using RNA that was extracted from PBMCs. This clonotype was picked up a small number of times. Its matching antigen is unknown. This receptor was identified in a female donor with Graves disease. This specimen consisted of peripheral blood mononuclear cells (PBMCs), obtained when the disease was refractory, from a patient treated with antithyroid drugs. The V and J genes are TRBV28 and TRBJ2-1; 10 bases match TRBD2. The CDR3 protein is CASRLAGAINEQFF. In DNA, the CDR3 is TGTGCCAGCAGGCTAGCGGGAGCGATCAATGAGCAGTTCTTC.